These 19 T cell receptor beta chains were all obtained from the same sample, sequenced in a study of blood T cells in healthy people across ages. Sample-barcoded 5' priming and a J-beta primer mix drove a second PCR of roughly 7 to 11 cycles. TCRdb ran MiXCR on the 5' RACE reads and lists one entry per CDR3 protein. The sample contains some 1.7 million distinct CDR3 sequences, over 25% of which appear only once. The material sequenced was blood. The receptors originated from a woman in her twenties or thirties in good health.

The chain is built from TRBV28 and TRBJ2-1, with 10 bases aligning to TRBD1. The germline CDR1 and CDR2 sequences are MDHEN and SYDVKM. The CDR3 runs to 14 residues. The V segment lost 5 bases and the J segment 12 bases; nucleotides outside the gene matches: 10. The CDR3 spells CASSRPGTGDRQFF. The CDR3 nucleotides read TGTGCCAGCAGTCGCCCCGGGACAGGGGACAGGCAGTTCTTC.

With regard to this clonotype: A much larger clonotype is one base distant, so this may be a read error. V gene TRBV20-1 combines with J gene TRBJ2-7; perhaps TRBD1 as D (6 bases). The CDR3 covers 16 residues. CDR1 DFQATT and CDR2 SNEGSKA come from the germline V gene (reference sequence). The CDR3 bases are TGCAGTGCTAGAGATTATCAGGCAGGGGAGACCTACGAGCAGGACTTC. Protein sequence: CSARDYQAGETYEQDF.

The chain is built from TRBV5-1 and TRBJ2-1, with 7 bases identical to TRBD2. J gave up 4 bases and V 1 base, and 11 bases lay outside the gene matches. The CDR3 covers 17 residues. Germline-derived CDR1 and CDR2 are SGHRS and YFSETQ. In DNA form, the CDR3 reads TGCGCCAGCAGCTTGAGGGCGGGGGAGAGCTGGTACAATGAGCAGTTCTTC. This encodes CASSLRAGESWYNEQFF. Using reference TRBV5-1 and TRBJ2-1 for the parts outside the CDR3, the full variable domain is KAGVTQTPRYLIKTRGQQVTLSCSPISGHRSVSWYQQTPGQGLQFLFEYFSETQRNKGNFPGRFSGRQFSNSRSEMNVSTLELGDSALYLCASSLRAGESWYNEQFFGPGTRLTVL.

On this clonotype: This may come from a read error, since a much larger clone is one base off. The V and J genes are TRBV20-1 and TRBJ2-5; the D gene is possibly TRBD1 (6 bases). The germline CDR1 and CDR2 sequences are DFQATT and SNEGSKA (reference sequence). This CDR3 has 12 residues. The chain's CDR3 is CSARQGRETRYF. The CDR3 nucleotides read TGCAGTGCTAGACAGGGGAGAGAGACCCGGTACTTC.

J is TRBJ1-6 and V is TRBV5-1, with 10 nucleotides matching TRBD1. CDR1 is SGHRS, CDR2 YFSETQ, per germline. The CDR3 runs to 16 residues. V gave up 4 bases and J gave up 8 bases; unmatched junction bases: 9. The DNA of the CDR3 is TGCGCCAGCAGCATCCGGACAGGGGGATCTGATTCACCCCTCCACTTT. It is translated as CASSIRTGGSDSPLHF.

In regard to this clonotype: The junction and the germline gene differ at one end; a read error may be behind it. V and J are TRBV6-1 and TRBJ2-6; D gene ambiguous. The CDR3 covers 15 residues. CDR1 is MNHNS, CDR2 SASEGT, per germline. Here the CDR3 reads CASSEGPTWANVRTF. CDR3 in DNA: TGTGCCAGCAGTGAGGGCCCCACCTGGGCCAACGTCCGGACTTTC.

The gene calls are TRBV7-3 and TRBJ2-1; 9 positions agree with TRBD2. This CDR3 region has 15 residues. The V gene's germline CDR1 is SGHTA and CDR2 FQGTGA. The J segment lost 2 bases and the V segment lost 5 bases, leaving 4 bases of the junction unmatched. In nucleotides, the CDR3 is TGTGCCAGCAGCCAAAGCGGGGGGACCTACAATGAGCAGTTCTTC. Translation: CASSQSGGTYNEQFF. The variable domain in full, completed from reference TRBV7-3 and TRBJ2-1, reads GAGVSQTPSNKVTEKGKYVELRCDPISGHTALYWYRQSLGQGPEFLIYFQGTGAADDSGLPNDRFFAVRPEGSVSTLKIQRTERGDSAVYLCASSQSGGTYNEQFFGPGTRLTVL.

This clonotype was observed at least ten times. The chain joins TRBV2 to TRBJ2-3, with D possibly TRBD2 on 6 matching bases. This CDR3 contains 13 residues. Trimming cost V 4 bases and J 6 bases, with 11 bases left between them. Germline V gene lookup returns CDR1 SNHLY and CDR2 FYNNEI. The CDR3 reads CASSVGRPDTQYF. CDR3 nucleotides: TGTGCCAGCAGTGTAGGGAGGCCTGATACGCAGTATTTT.

V is TRBV3-1 and J is TRBJ2-2; 7 nucleotides agree with TRBD2. The germline V gene has CDR1 LGHDT and CDR2 YNNKEL (reference sequence). CDR3 length equals 15 residues. Trimming at V came to 1 base and at J to 4 bases, leaving 3 bases not matched to a gene. The CDR3 loop is CASSQGGSGTGELFF. The CDR3 DNA sequence: TGTGCCAGCAGCCAAGGCGGGAGCGGCACCGGGGAGCTGTTTTTT. The full variable domain, completed using reference TRBV3-1 and TRBJ2-2, is DTAVSQTPKYLVTQMGNDKSIKCEQNLGHDTMYWYKQDSKKFLKIMFSYNNKELIINETVPNRFSPKSPDKAHLNLHINSLELGDSAVYFCASSQGGSGTGELFFGEGSRLTVL.

V usage is TRBV5-1 and J usage is TRBJ2-3, with D perhaps matching TRBD2 (6 bases). The CDR3 runs 16 residues. Germline assignment: CDR1 SGHRS and CDR2 YFSETQ. The V end lost 6 bases, the J end lost 0 bases, and 17 bases lay between the germline ends. CDR3 protein: CASTRGGDPSTDTQYF. CDR3 in DNA: TGCGCCAGCACAAGGGGCGGGGACCCTAGCACAGATACGCAGTATTTT. Using reference TRBV5-1 and TRBJ2-3 for the parts outside the CDR3, the full variable domain is KAGVTQTPRYLIKTRGQQVTLSCSPISGHRSVSWYQQTPGQGLQFLFEYFSETQRNKGNFPGRFSGRQFSNSRSEMNVSTLELGDSALYLCASTRGGDPSTDTQYFGPGTRLTVL.

Comments on this clonotype: An end of the junction differs from the germline gene, which may be a read error. The J gene is TRBJ1-2, the V gene TRBV3-1; 9 nucleotides match TRBD1. This CDR3 contains 18 residues. Germline loops: CDR1 LGHDT, CDR2 YNNKEL (reference sequence). CDR3 DNA: TGTGTCAGCAGCCCATCATCCGGGACAGGGAGTTTCAACTATGGCTACACCTTC. Amino acid sequence: CVSSPSSGTGSFNYGYTF.

The chain uses TRBV7-9 and TRBJ2-7, with a tentative D call TRBD2 (5 bases). The V end lost 0 bases, the J end lost 7 bases, and 13 bases lay between the germline ends. Germline CDR1 reads SEHNR; CDR2 reads FQNEAQ (reference sequence). CDR3 size: 14 residues. The CDR3 is CASSLAGACPEQYF. The DNA for the CDR3 is TGTGCCAGCAGCTTAGCGGGAGCTTGTCCTGAGCAGTACTTC.

The rearrangement joins TRBV7-6 to TRBJ2-1, with a possible D match to TRBD2 (6 bases). Germline V gene data show CDR1 as SGHVS and CDR2 as FNYEAQ. The germline V and J ends were trimmed by 4 bases and 5 bases, with 12 bases remaining between them. This CDR3 has 14 amino acids. Here the CDR3 DNA reads TGTGCCAGCAGCTCTGGACTACCCGACAATGAGCAGTTCTTC. Amino acids: CASSSGLPDNEQFF.

In nucleotides, the CDR3 is TGCAGCGTCGACGGAGTTGAGCGGGGGGACACAGATACGCAGTATTTT. Its protein product is CSVDGVERGDTDTQYF. This chain links TRBV29-1 with TRBJ2-3, with 9 bases fitting TRBD2. Germline assignment: CDR1 SQVTM and CDR2 ANQGSEA. J was trimmed by 2 bases and V by 6 bases; bases with no gene match: 12. This CDR3 comprises 16 residues.

The chain carries TRBV4-3 and TRBJ2-1, with 8 positions matching TRBD2. Trimming removed 2 bases from V and 13 bases from J; junction bases left unmatched: 10. The CDR3 has 14 amino acids. Germline values: CDR1 LGHNA, CDR2 YSLEER. The CDR3 DNA reads as TGCGCCAGCAGCCAAACTAGCGGAGAAACCCCACAGTTCTTC. Translating gives CASSQTSGETPQFF.

Turning to this clonotype: A read error may explain this, as a much larger clone is one base away. The chain uses TRBV28 and TRBJ2-7; D may be TRBD1 (7 bases). The CDR3 is made up of 17 amino acids. V lost 4 bases, J lost 0 bases, and 19 bases lay in between. Germline CDR1 MDHEN, CDR2 SYDVKM. CDR3 sequence reads: CASSSPRGGGGSYEQYF. In DNA form, the CDR3 reads TGTGCCAGCAGTTCCCCGCGTGGAGGGGGCGGCTCCTACGAGCAGTACTTC.

The chain uses TRBV7-9 and TRBJ1-1, with a possible D match to TRBD1 (5 bases). Trimming took off 3 bases at V and 6 bases at J, with 17 bases between the two ends. CDR1 SEHNR and CDR2 FQNEAQ come from the germline V gene (reference sequence). The CDR3 totals 15 residues. The CDR3 sequence: CASSLGSGRDAEAFF. CDR3 sequence (DNA): TGTGCCAGCAGCTTGGGATCGGGAAGGGACGCTGAAGCTTTCTTT. Based on the CDR3 plus reference TRBV7-9 and TRBJ1-1, the full variable domain is DTGVSQNPRHKITKRGQNVTFRCDPISEHNRLYWYRQTLGQGPEFLTYFQNEAQLEKSRLLSDRFSAERPKGSFSTLEIQRTEQGDSAMYLCASSLGSGRDAEAFFGQGTRLTVV.

V usage is TRBV15 and J usage is TRBJ2-5; D not resolved. V dropped 3 bases and J dropped 1 base, with 12 bases sitting between them. The length of the CDR3 is 15 residues. Germline V gene sequence: CDR1 LNHNV, CDR2 YYDKDF (reference sequence). CDR3 in amino acids: CATSRRRDVQETQYF. For the CDR3, the DNA is TGTGCCACCAGCAGGAGAAGGGATGTCCAAGAGACCCAGTACTTC.

The chain uses TRBV30 and TRBJ1-2, with a tentative D call TRBD1 (6 bases). The germline gives CDR1 GTSNPN, CDR2 SVGIG (reference sequence). Trimming pared 1 base from V and 1 base from J, leaving 7 bases between. CDR3 length: 13 residues. DNA for the CDR3: TGTGCCTGGAGTGAAGGGGGTAACTATGGCTACACCTTC. Translated: CAWSEGGNYGYTF.